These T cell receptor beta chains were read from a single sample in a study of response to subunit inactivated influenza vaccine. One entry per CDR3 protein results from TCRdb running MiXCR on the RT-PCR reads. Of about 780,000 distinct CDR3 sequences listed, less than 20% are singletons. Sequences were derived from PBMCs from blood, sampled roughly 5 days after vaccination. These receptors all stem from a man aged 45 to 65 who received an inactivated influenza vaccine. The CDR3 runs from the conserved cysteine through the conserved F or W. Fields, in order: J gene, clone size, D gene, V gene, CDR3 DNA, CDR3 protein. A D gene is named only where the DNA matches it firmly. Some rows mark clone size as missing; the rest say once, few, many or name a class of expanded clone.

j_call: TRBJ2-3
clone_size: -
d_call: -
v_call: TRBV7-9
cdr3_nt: TGTGCCAGCAGCTTAAGCCAGGGGGGTACAGATACGCAGTATTTT
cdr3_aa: CASSLSQGGTDTQYF

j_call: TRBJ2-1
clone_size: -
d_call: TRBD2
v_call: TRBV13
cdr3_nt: TGTGCCAGCAGCCCGACGGTACTAGCGGGAGACAATGAGCAGTTCTTC
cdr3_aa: CASSPTVLAGDNEQFF

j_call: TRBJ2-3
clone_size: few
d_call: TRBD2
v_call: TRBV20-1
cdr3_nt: TGCACTACCCCCAGACTAGCGGGAGGGTCAGATACGCAGTATTTT
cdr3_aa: CTTPRLAGGSDTQYF

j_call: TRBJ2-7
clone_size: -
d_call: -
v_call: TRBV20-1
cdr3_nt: TGCAGTGCAAGCTACCTGGACCCAGTCAAGGGGACACTCTACGAGCAGTACTTC
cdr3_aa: CSASYLDPVKGTLYEQYF

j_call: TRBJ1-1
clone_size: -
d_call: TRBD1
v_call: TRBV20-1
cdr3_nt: TGCAGTGCTAGCCAGACAGGGCCGGGCACTGAAGCTTTCTTT
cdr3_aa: CSASQTGPGTEAFF

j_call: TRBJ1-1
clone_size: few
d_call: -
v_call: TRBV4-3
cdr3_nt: TGCGCCAGCAGGATTACGGTGAACACTGAAGCTTTCTTT
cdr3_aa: CASRITVNTEAFF

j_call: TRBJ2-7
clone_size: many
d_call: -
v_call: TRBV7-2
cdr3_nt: TGTGCCAGCAGCTTAGGGAGGGAAGGCGAGCAGTACTTC
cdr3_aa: CASSLGREGEQYF

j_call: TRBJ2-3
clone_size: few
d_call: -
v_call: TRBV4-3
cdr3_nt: TGCGCCAGCAGCCAAGATTGGGGTCCAGGGTTGACAGATACGCAGTATTTT
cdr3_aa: CASSQDWGPGLTDTQYF

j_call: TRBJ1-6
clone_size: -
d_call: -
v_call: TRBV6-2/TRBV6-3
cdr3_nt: TGTGCCAGCAGTTACTTCGGGGCGAAGTATAATTCACCCCTCCACTTT
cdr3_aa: CASSYFGAKYNSPLHF

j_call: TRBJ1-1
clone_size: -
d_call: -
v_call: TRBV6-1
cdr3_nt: TGTGCCAGCACCAGCTCAGGGTTGAACACTGAAGCTTTCTTT
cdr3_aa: CASTSSGLNTEAFF

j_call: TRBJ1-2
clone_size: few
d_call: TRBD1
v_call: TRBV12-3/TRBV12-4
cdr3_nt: TGTGCCAGCAGTTTAGGACAGGGTAGGGCTAACTATGGCTACACCTTC
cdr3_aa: CASSLGQGRANYGYTF

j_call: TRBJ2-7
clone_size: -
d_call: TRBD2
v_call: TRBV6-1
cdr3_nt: TGTGCCAGCAGAACATTAGCGGGGGGGTTCGAGCAGTACTTC
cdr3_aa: CASRTLAGGFEQYF

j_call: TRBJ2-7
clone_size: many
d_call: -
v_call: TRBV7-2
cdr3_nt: TGTGCCAGCAGCAATCCCGACAGGTACAACTACGAGCAGTACTTC
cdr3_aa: CASSNPDRYNYEQYF

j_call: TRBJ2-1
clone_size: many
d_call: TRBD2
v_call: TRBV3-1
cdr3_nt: TGTGCCAGCAGCCAAGTCGCCGGGAGGTACTACAATGAGCAGTTCTTC
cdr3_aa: CASSQVAGRYYNEQFF

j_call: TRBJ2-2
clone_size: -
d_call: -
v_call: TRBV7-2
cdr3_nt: TGTGCCAGCAGCTGGGGACCTTCGAACACCGGGGAGCTGTTTTTT
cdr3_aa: CASSWGPSNTGELFF

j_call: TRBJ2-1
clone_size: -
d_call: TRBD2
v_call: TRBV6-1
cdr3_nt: TGTGCCAGCAGGGCCGCTAGCGGGAGGAGTAACAATGAGCAGTTCTTC
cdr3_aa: CASRAASGRSNNEQFF

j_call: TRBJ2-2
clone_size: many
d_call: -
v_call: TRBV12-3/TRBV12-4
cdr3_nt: TGTGCCAGCAGTGTAGGGGTAGTGCTTGACACCGGGGAGCTGTTTTTT
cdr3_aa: CASSVGVVLDTGELFF

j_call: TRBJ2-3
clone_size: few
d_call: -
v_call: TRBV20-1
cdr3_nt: TGCAGTGCTAGAGGGGGCGGAGGGAACGTGTTGGATACGCAGTATTTT
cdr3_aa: CSARGGGGNVLDTQYF

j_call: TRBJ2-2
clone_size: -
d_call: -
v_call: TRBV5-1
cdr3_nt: TGCGCCAGCAGTTTAGCCTACAGAGAATCCACCGGGGAGCTGTTTTTT
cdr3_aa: CASSLAYRESTGELFF

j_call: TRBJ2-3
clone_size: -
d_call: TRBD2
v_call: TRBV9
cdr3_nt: TGTGCCAGCAGCGTAGGGACTAGCGGGAAATTCACGCAGTATTTT
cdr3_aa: CASSVGTSGKFTQYF

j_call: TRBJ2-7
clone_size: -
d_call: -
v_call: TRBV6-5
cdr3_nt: TGTGCCAGCAGTTATTCCGCCGGGGCGGGCGAGCAGTACTTC
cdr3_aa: CASSYSAGAGEQYF

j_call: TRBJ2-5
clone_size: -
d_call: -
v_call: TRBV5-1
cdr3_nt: TGCGCCAGCAGCTTGGGTTCGCCCAGGGAGACCCAGTACTTC
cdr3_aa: CASSLGSPRETQYF

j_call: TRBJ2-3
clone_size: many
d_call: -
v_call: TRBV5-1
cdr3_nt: TGCGCCAGCAGCTTGAGGTGGGATACGCAGTATTTT
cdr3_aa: CASSLRWDTQYF

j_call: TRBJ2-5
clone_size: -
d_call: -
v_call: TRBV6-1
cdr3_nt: TGTGCCAGCAAGACCAACCCCCAGTACTTC
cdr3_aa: CASKTNPQYF

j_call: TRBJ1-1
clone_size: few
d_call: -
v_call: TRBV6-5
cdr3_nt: TGTGCCAGCAGTTTCAGACTCGTACAGGGCCCCAACACTGAAGCTTTCTTT
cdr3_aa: CASSFRLVQGPNTEAFF

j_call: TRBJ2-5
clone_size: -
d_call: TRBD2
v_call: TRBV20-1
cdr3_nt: TGCAGTGCTAGAGATGGGACTAGCGGGCAAGAGACCCAGTACTTC
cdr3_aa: CSARDGTSGQETQYF

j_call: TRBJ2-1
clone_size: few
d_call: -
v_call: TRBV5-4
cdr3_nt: TGTGCCAGCAGCGAGACTAGTTATGAGCAGTTCTTC
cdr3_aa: CASSETSYEQFF

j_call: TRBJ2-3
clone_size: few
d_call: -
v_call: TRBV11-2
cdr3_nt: TGTGCCAGCAGCTTCGGGATCGGAGGGCGGACAGATACGCAGTATTTT
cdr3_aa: CASSFGIGGRTDTQYF

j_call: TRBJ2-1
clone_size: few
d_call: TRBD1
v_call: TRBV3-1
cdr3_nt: TGTGCCAGCAGCGCCCGGGACAGCAGTTCGGAGCAGTTCTTC
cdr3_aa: CASSARDSSSEQFF

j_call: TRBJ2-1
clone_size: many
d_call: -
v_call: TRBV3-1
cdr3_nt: TGTGCCAGCAGCCAAGGGCGGGACTTGGAGTTCTTC
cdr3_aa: CASSQGRDLEFF

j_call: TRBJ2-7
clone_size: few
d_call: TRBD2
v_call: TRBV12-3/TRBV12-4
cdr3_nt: TGTGCCAGCAGTTTAGCGAGCGGGGGAAACTACGAGCAGTACTTC
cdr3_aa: CASSLASGGNYEQYF

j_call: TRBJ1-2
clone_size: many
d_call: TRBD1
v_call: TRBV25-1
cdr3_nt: TGTGCCAGCACGGCCTCCGGGACAGCTGATGGCTACACCTTC
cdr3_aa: CASTASGTADGYTF

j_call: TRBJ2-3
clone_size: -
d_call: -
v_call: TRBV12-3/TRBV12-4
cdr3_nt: TGTGCCAGCAGGACTTACCGGGACGGAAGCACAGATACGCAGTATTTT
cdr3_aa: CASRTYRDGSTDTQYF